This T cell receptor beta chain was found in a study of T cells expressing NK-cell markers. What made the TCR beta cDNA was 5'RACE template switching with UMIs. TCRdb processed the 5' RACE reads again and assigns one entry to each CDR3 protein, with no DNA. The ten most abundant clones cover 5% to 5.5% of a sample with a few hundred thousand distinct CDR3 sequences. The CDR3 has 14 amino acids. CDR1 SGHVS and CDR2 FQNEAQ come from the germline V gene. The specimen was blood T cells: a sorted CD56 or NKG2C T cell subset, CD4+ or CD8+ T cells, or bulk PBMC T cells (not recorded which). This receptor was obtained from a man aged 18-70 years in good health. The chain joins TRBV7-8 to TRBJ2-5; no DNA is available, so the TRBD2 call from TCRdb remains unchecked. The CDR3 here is CASSSGLAGETQYF. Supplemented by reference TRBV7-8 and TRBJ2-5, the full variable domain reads GAGVSQSPRYKVAKRGQDVALRCDPISGHVSLFWYQQALGQGPEFLTYFQNEAQLDKSGLPSDRFFAERPEGSVSTLKIQRTQQEDSAVYLCASSSGLAGETQYFGPGTRLLVL.